The 20 T cell receptor beta chains below come from one sample, sequenced in a study of T cell clusters in autoimmune cytopenias. One tube held mixed TRB-A and TRB-B primer pools for touch-down PCR. From its re-call of the multiplex PCR reads, TCRdb lists each CDR3 protein once, without DNA. This sample's table reports over 1,500 distinct CDR3 sequences. Tens of thousands of genome equivalents of blood DNA were amplified for TRB. Sequences were obtained from peripheral blood. The receptors come from a human donor with an autoimmune cytopenia or autoimmune hepatitis (not recorded which).

By frequency, this clonotype registers medium-sized. The chain combines TRBV24-1 with TRBJ2-7; checking the TCRdb D call of TRBD2 is not possible without DNA. The CDR3 covers 15 residues. Germline CDR1 KGHDR, CDR2 SFDVKD. CDR3 protein: CATSDSRTSDSEQYF.

The rearrangement links TRBV7-2 to TRBJ2-3; TCRdb calls TRBD2, which cannot be checked without DNA. This CDR3 contains 16 residues. Per the germline V gene, CDR1 is SGHTA and CDR2 is FQGNSA. CDR3 loop: CASSLASTSRFDTQYF.

According to its frequency, this clonotype is medium-sized. The V gene is TRBV20-1, the J gene TRBJ2-7; without DNA, the TCRdb call of TRBD2 cannot be checked. CDR3 length: 17 amino acids. Germline V gene sequence: CDR1 DFQATT, CDR2 SNEGSKA (reference sequence). The CDR3: CSARESFNPLVPYEQYF.

This clonotype is medium-sized by frequency. V gene TRBV6-6 combines with J gene TRBJ2-3; TCRdb indicates TRBD2, and absent DNA this call remains unverified. In germline, CDR1 is MNHNY, CDR2 SVGAGI (reference sequence). This CDR3 is 15 amino acids long. CDR3 protein: CASSGLLAGEDTQYF.

The chain has TRBV4-3 and TRBJ2-2; TCRdb outputs TRBD2, but without DNA this stays unchecked. Germline-derived CDR1 and CDR2 are LGHNA and YSLEER. The CDR3 sequence is 17 residues long. The CDR3: CASSHPLSGVNTGELFF.

According to its frequency, this clonotype is large. The chain recombines TRBV6-5 with TRBJ1-1. The CDR3 extends over 12 amino acids. Germline CDR1 and CDR2: MNHEY and SVGAGI. The CDR3 protein is CASSEENTEAFF.

Judged by frequency, this clonotype is medium-sized (0.01 to 0.1%). J is TRBJ1-5 and V is TRBV4-3; TCRdb returns TRBD1, unconfirmable since there is no DNA. The CDR3 loop spans 14 amino acids. Germline-derived CDR1 and CDR2 are LGHNA and YSLEER. The CDR3 sequence is CASSQETGEQPQHF.

By frequency, this clonotype registers large. The chain recombines TRBV6-5 with TRBJ2-1; no DNA is available, so the TRBD1 call from TCRdb remains unchecked. CDR1 MNHEY and CDR2 SVGAGI come from the germline V gene. This CDR3 spans 14 amino acids. This CDR3 reads CASRWGTTRGEQFF.

This clonotype is labeled medium-sized based on frequency. The genes are TRBV19 and TRBJ2-7; TCRdb indicates TRBD1, and absent DNA this call remains unverified. This CDR3 contains 15 residues. Germline V gene data show CDR1 as LNHDA and CDR2 as SQIVND (reference sequence). The CDR3 here is CASSYSKTGVGEQYF. The variable domain in full, completed from reference TRBV19 and TRBJ2-7, reads DGGITQSPKYLFRKEGQNVTLSCEQNLNHDAMYWYRQDPGQGLRLIYYSQIVNDFQKGDIAEGYSVSREKKESFPLTVTSAQKNPTAFYLCASSYSKTGVGEQYFGPGTRLTVT.

This clonotype is classed as medium-sized by frequency. The gene calls are TRBV12-3 or TRBV12-4 and TRBJ1-5; TCRdb calls TRBD1, which cannot be checked without DNA. The CDR3 covers 14 residues. This chain's CDR3 is CASTPGTDNQPQHF.

This clonotype is called medium-sized based on its frequency. The chain couples TRBV5-6 to TRBJ2-2. This CDR3 is built from 13 residues. CDR1 SGHDT and CDR2 YYEEEE come from the germline V gene. CDR3: CASSLPRPGELFF.

The chain is built from TRBV7-9 and TRBJ2-3; TCRdb proposes TRBD1, but this gene call is untestable without DNA. The CDR3 sequence is 14 residues long. Germline assignment: CDR1 SEHNR and CDR2 FQNEAQ (reference sequence). The CDR3 loop is CASSLPGVGDTQYF.

This rearrangement joins TRBV6-5 to TRBJ2-1; TCRdb reports TRBD2, a call that lacks DNA to check it against. The CDR3 contains 17 residues. Germline V gene sequence: CDR1 MNHEY, CDR2 SVGAGI. The CDR3 sequence is CASSYGLAGGPYNEQFF.

The V call is TRBV5-1, the J call TRBJ2-6. The CDR3 loop spans 18 amino acids. CDR1 and CDR2 from the germline V gene are SGHRS and YFSETQ. The CDR3 region is CASSPKLRSSSGANVLTF.

The CDR3 loop reads CSVNGQARAYGYTF. The chain carries TRBV29-1 and TRBJ1-2; TCRdb names TRBD1, which stays unverified in the absence of DNA. The germline V gene encodes CDR1 SQVTM and CDR2 ANQGSEA. CDR3 size: 14 residues.

This clonotype is called medium-sized based on its frequency. The rearrangement uses TRBV19 and TRBJ2-6; TCRdb lists TRBD2, though no DNA is available to test this call. Germline V lookup: CDR1 LNHDA, CDR2 SQIVND (reference sequence). The CDR3 length is 17 residues. The CDR3 here is CASTDSSHRSGANVLTF.

By frequency, this clonotype registers large. The gene calls are TRBV29-1 and TRBJ2-5; TCRdb's D call of TRBD1 is untestable without DNA. The germline V gene encodes CDR1 SQVTM and CDR2 ANQGSEA. The CDR3 consists of 12 residues. CDR3 residues: CSVGGTGETQYF.

This clonotype is called medium-sized based on its frequency. The chain recombines TRBV5-6 with TRBJ2-7; the TCRdb call, TRBD2, lacks DNA for checking. The CDR3 contains 16 residues. Per germline, CDR1 SGHDT and CDR2 YYEEEE. The CDR3 protein is CASSTALAGGFDEQYF.

Its frequency marks this clonotype as medium-sized (0.01 to 0.1%). The rearrangement joins TRBV5-1 to TRBJ1-6. The CDR3 is 15 residues long. The germline V gene has CDR1 SGHRS and CDR2 YFSETQ. The CDR3 sequence: CASSLAGGDGSPLHF.

This sequence joins TRBV12-3 or TRBV12-4 and TRBJ2-5; TCRdb lists TRBD1, though no DNA is available to test this call. This CDR3 is 16 amino acids long. CDR3 region: CASSRWTGQGEETQYF.